This T cell receptor beta chain was sequenced in a study of blood T cell repertoires in COVID-19. About the study: T cells, B-cell-depleted T cells, or PBMCs supplied cDNA or gDNA.

The authors' processing: By means of reference gene primer amplification, nucleated cell counts were estimated. Assay used: immunoSEQ multiplex PCR; TCRdb lists only in-frame clones, some missing. V and J calls and clone size come straight from that table; D and trimming were deduced from the DNA. The profile shows roughly 66,000 clones, about 90% of them singletons. Trimming stripped 4 bases from V and 7 bases from J, with 18 bases between. Per germline, CDR1 SGHRS and CDR2 YFSETQ. This CDR3 contains 14 residues. This clone is a singleton in its sample. The sequenced sample was peripheral blood. V and J are TRBV5-1 and TRBJ2-7; D might be TRBD1 (6 bases). This sequence originates from a human donor in a cohort sampled during active COVID-19. The chain's CDR3 is CASSLLQGTEEQYF. As DNA, the CDR3 is TGCGCCAGCAGCCTTCTACAGGGTACGGAGGAGCAGTACTTC.